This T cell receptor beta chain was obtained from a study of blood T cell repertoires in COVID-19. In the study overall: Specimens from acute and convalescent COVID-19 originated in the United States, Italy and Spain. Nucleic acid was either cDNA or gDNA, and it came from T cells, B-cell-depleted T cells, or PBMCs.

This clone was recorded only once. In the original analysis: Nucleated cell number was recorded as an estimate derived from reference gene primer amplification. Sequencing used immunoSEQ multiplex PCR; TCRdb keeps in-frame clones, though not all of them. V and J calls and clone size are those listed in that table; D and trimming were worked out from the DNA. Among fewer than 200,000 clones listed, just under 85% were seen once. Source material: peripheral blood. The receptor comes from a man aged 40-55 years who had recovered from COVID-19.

DNA of the CDR3: TGTGCCAGCAGCCGTGTGGGGGGAACCGGGGAGCTGTTTTTT. Amino acid sequence: CASSRVGGTGELFF. This chain connects TRBV6-5 to TRBJ2-2; D possibly corresponds to TRBD2 (6 bases). The germline V and J ends were trimmed by 6 bases and 5 bases, with 13 bases remaining between them. The CDR3 has 14 residues. Germline lookup yields CDR1 MNHEY and CDR2 SVGAGI.